These 13 T cell receptor beta chains came from one sample sequenced in a study of blood T cell repertoires in COVID-19. Profiled with immunoSEQ multiplex PCR; TCRdb holds only in-frame clones, not every one. The sample has about 150,000 clones, 80% to 90% seen once. The sample taken for sequencing was peripheral blood. These receptors were collected from an elderly woman with COVID-19, enrolled during active disease.

V usage is TRBV27 and J usage is TRBJ2-7, with 8 bases matching TRBD1. The CDR3 contains 12 residues. Germline CDR1 reads MNHEY; CDR2 reads SMNVEV (reference sequence). V trimming: 8 bases; J trimming: 13 bases; junction bases outside the gene matches: 13. This CDR3 is CASRADGDRSYF. DNA for the CDR3: TGTGCCAGCCGAGCCGACGGGGACAGGTCCTACTTC.

CDR3 residues: CASNTNQGTEETQYF. DNA of the CDR3: TGTGCCAGCAACACAAACCAGGGGACCGAAGAGACCCAGTACTTC. The chain has TRBV21-1 and TRBJ2-5; the table's D call, TRBD1, has no DNA check behind it. TRBV21-1 is a pseudogene locus. The CDR3 loop spans 15 amino acids.

This clone was seen just once. The gene calls are TRBV27 and TRBJ1-1, with 10 bases identical to TRBD1. Germline V gene data show CDR1 as MNHEY and CDR2 as SMNVEV (reference sequence). Unmatched junction bases numbered 8, after V lost 2 bases and J lost 11 bases. The CDR3 is 14 residues long. The CDR3 DNA is TGTGCCAGCAGTTTAAGGGGACAGGGGCTGTTGGCTTTCTTT. Translation: CASSLRGQGLLAFF.

This sequence joins TRBV30 and TRBJ1-2; D unresolved. CDR1 is GTSNPN and CDR2 is SVGIG in the germline V gene (reference sequence). CDR3 size: 12 residues. With 1 base removed from V and 8 bases from J, the gap between germline ends came to 11 bases. The CDR3, as DNA: TGTGCCTGGAGTGGAGGAGGGCTGGGCTACACCTTC. It yields the protein CAWSGGGLGYTF.

The table lists this clone with a few counts. The V and J genes are TRBV7-2 and TRBJ2-7; possible D gene TRBD1, 6 bases. The length of the CDR3 is 15 residues. V was trimmed by 5 bases and J by 7 bases, leaving 21 bases between them. Germline V gene data show CDR1 as SGHTA and CDR2 as FQGNSA. CDR3 sequence (DNA): TGTGCCAGCAGCCCTGAACCGGGACATACGACTGAGCAGTACTTC. Residues: CASSPEPGHTTEQYF.

The genes are TRBV4-2 and TRBJ1-5; weak D call: TRBD1 (5 bases). Germline V gene sequence: CDR1 LGHNA, CDR2 YNFKEQ. This CDR3 contains 16 residues. Trimming took off 1 base at V and 1 base at J, with 11 bases between the two ends. CDR3 loop: CASSQAGTASNQPQHF. The CDR3 nucleotides read TGTGCCAGCAGCCAAGCTGGGACTGCCAGCAATCAGCCCCAGCATTTT.

V is TRBV9 and J is TRBJ2-5; TRBD2 agrees at 11 bases. With V trimmed by 3 bases and J by 4 bases, 8 bases remained unmatched. This CDR3 comprises 16 residues. CDR1 and CDR2 from the germline V gene are SGDLS and YYNGEE. The CDR3 nucleotides read TGTGCCAGCAGCGGCACCGGGACTAGCGGCCGAGAGACCCAGTACTTC. Translation: CASSGTGTSGRETQYF.

This chain uses TRBV7-2 with TRBJ2-2; possible D gene TRBD2, 6 bases. Germline V gene lookup returns CDR1 SGHTA and CDR2 FQGNSA. The CDR3 is 14 residues long. Trimming left V 5 bases short and J 3 bases short, with 10 bases between. The CDR3 nucleotides are TGTGCCAGCAGCAAGGGACTGTACACCGGGGAGCTGTTTTTT. This codes for CASSKGLYTGELFF.

The chain has TRBV5-1 and TRBJ1-6; D is possibly TRBD1 (5 bases). CDR1 and CDR2 from the germline V gene are SGHRS and YFSETQ. The CDR3 consists of 14 residues. V was shortened by 4 bases and J by 8 bases, with 13 bases between the two germline ends. The CDR3 spells CASSPGLPDSPLHF. In nucleotides, the CDR3 is TGCGCCAGCAGCCCGGGACTCCCAGATTCACCCCTCCACTTT.

The sample holds one count of this clone. This rearrangement joins TRBV2 to TRBJ2-7, with 7 bases that match TRBD1. Germline values: CDR1 SNHLY, CDR2 FYNNEI. With V trimmed by 5 bases and J by 4 bases, 11 bases remained unmatched. The CDR3 has 15 amino acids. Here the CDR3 DNA reads TGTGCCAGCAGTATCGGTACAGGGGAATGGTACGAGCAGTACTTC. Translating gives CASSIGTGEWYEQYF.

The chain joins TRBV10-3 to TRBJ1-2; D is uncertain. CDR3 length: 12 amino acids. The V gene lost 5 bases and the J gene lost 8 bases, with 12 bases spanning the gap. Germline V gene data show CDR1 as ENHRY and CDR2 as SYGVKD. For the CDR3, the DNA is TGTGCCATCAGTCAGAGAACGGGAGGCTACACCTTC. Translating gives CAISQRTGGYTF.

The chain employs TRBV7-6 and TRBJ2-7; the match to TRBD2 covers 12 bases. This CDR3 has 17 amino acids. Germline V gives CDR1 SGHVS, CDR2 FNYEAQ. With 0 bases clipped from V and 4 bases from J, the junction kept 7 bases outside the gene matches. CDR3 sequence reads: CASSLAATSGSEYEQYF. The CDR3 DNA follows: TGTGCCAGCAGCTTAGCGGCGACTAGCGGGAGTGAGTACGAGCAGTACTTC.

This clone was seen more than once but under ten times. V is TRBV6-1 and J is TRBJ2-3; D is unclear. Germline loops: CDR1 MNHNS, CDR2 SASEGT. Deletions cut 2 bases from V and 1 base from J, with 13 bases between. This CDR3 spans 16 amino acids. The CDR3 region is CASSEYGGTGTDTQYF. The CDR3, as DNA: TGTGCCAGCAGTGAATACGGCGGCACTGGCACAGATACGCAGTATTTT.